This T cell receptor (beta chain) was sequenced in a study of blood T cell repertoires in COVID-19. For the study at large: Material from acute and convalescent COVID-19 was sourced from the United States, Italy and Spain. T cells, B-cell-depleted T cells, or PBMCs provided the cDNA or gDNA that served as material.

Germline V lookup: CDR1 LGHDT, CDR2 YNNKEL (reference sequence). With V trimmed by 1 base and J by 2 bases, 4 bases remained unmatched. The CDR3 has 16 amino acids. In the original processing: Estimates of nucleated cell counts were drawn from the amplification of reference gene primers. The data were produced by immunoSEQ multiplex PCR, yet TCRdb's version contains in-frame clones alone and is incomplete. The D gene and trimming were derived from the DNA, and the V and J assignments and clone size from that table. In the table there are under 65,000 clones, around 79% of which are singletons. This sequence was found in a woman aged 70-85 years with acute or convalescent COVID-19. The genes are TRBV3-1 (or the pseudogene TRBV3-2) and TRBJ2-5, with 10 bases lining up with TRBD2. Material for sequencing was peripheral blood. The chain's CDR3 is CASSQVTSGAQETQYF. CDR3 sequence (DNA): TGTGCCAGCAGCCAAGTAACTAGCGGGGCGCAAGAGACCCAGTACTTC.